This TCR beta chain was found in a study of PD-L1 blockade in urothelial cancer. The CDR3 covers 16 residues. Germline values: CDR1 MDHEN, CDR2 SYDVKM. Trimming removed 2 bases from V and 6 bases from J, with 17 bases in between. Each PCR received spiked synthetic TCR analog templates. Sequencing was performed with immunoSEQ multiplex PCR; in TCRdb, only in-frame clones are kept and a portion is missing. Among under 90,000 clones, 90% were seen once, and the ten largest hold 8% to 9.5%. The material sequenced was PBMCs, taken around atezolizumab (anti-PD-L1) treatment. The TCR was taken from a man between 60 and 70 years old with urothelial cancer. V is TRBV28 and J is TRBJ1-5, with D perhaps TRBD1 (6 bases). The CDR3 region has the DNA TGTGCCAGCAGTTTAAGGGTGTGGGGGCAGGGTCAGCCCCAGCATTTT. Translating it yields CASSLRVWGQGQPQHF. Combining the CDR3 with reference TRBV28 and TRBJ1-5 gives the whole variable domain DVKVTQSSRYLVKRTGEKVFLECVQDMDHENMFWYRQDPGLGLRLIYFSYDVKMKEKGDIPEGYSVSREKKERFSLILESASTNQTSMYLCASSLRVWGQGQPQHFGDGTRLSIL.